This passage covers 5 T cell receptor beta chains from one sample sequenced in a study of CD8+CD57+ T cells in acquired aplastic anemia. Genomic DNA templated the TCR beta VDJ and CDR3 profiling. TCRdb itself ran the reads through MiXCR, one entry per CDR3 protein. This table has some 240,000 distinct CDR3 sequences, roughly 35% appearing once. What was sequenced was sorted CD4+, CD8+, or CD8+CD57+ T cells (not recorded which) from PBMCs. These receptors were collected from a human donor in good health, serving as a control.

This clonotype was seen a few times. The rearrangement joins TRBV4-1 to TRBJ2-3, with TRBD2 identical over 13 bases. The ends lost 2 bases at V and 7 bases at J; junction bases unmatched: 12. The CDR3 has 18 residues. Germline values: CDR1 MGHRA, CDR2 YSYEKL. CDR3 in DNA: TGCGCCAGCAGCCAATCGTTAGGGACTAGCGGGGCCCGTAATACGCAGTATTTT. Protein product: CASSQSLGTSGARNTQYF.

This clonotype was counted many times. The chain is built from TRBV19 and TRBJ1-5; tentatively, D is TRBD1 (6 bases). The germline gives CDR1 LNHDA, CDR2 SQIVND (reference sequence). CDR3 length: 16 residues. V lost 6 bases to trimming and J lost 1 base, with 16 bases between them. The CDR3 spells CASSQGRSRSNQPQHF. The CDR3 bases are TGTGCCAGTAGCCAGGGGCGGTCGAGAAGCAATCAGCCCCAGCATTTT.

The chain uses TRBV2 and TRBJ2-7; TRBD1 matches 7 bases. V shed 5 bases and J 5 bases; nucleotides not matched to a gene: 9. This CDR3 region has 14 residues. The germline V gene encodes CDR1 SNHLY and CDR2 FYNNEI. The CDR3 sequence is CASSRDRVVHEQYF. CDR3 sequence (DNA): TGTGCCAGCAGTCGCGACAGGGTTGTCCACGAGCAGTACTTC. Looking up the rest from reference TRBV2 and TRBJ2-7 gives the full variable domain: EPEVTQTPSHQVTQMGQEVILRCVPISNHLYFYWYRQILGQKVEFLVSFYNNEISEKSEIFDDQFSVERPDGSNFTLKIRSTKLEDSAMYFCASSRDRVVHEQYFGPGTRLTVT.

This clonotype was counted at least ten times. The V and J genes are TRBV20-1 and TRBJ1-2; D gene unclear. The CDR3 consists of 13 residues. V lost 0 bases, J lost 0 bases, and 5 bases lay in between. Germline V gene lookup returns CDR1 DFQATT and CDR2 SNEGSKA (reference sequence). This CDR3 reads CSARDRTNYGYTF. The DNA for the CDR3 is TGCAGTGCTAGAGATCGGACTAACTATGGCTACACCTTC.

The table lists this clonotype with a few counts. The J gene is TRBJ1-6, the V gene TRBV7-2; tentatively, D is TRBD1 (5 bases). CDR1 is SGHTA, CDR2 FQGNSA, per germline. This CDR3 contains 15 residues. With 5 bases removed from V and 14 bases from J, the gap between germline ends came to 22 bases. Here the CDR3 reads CASSTGTLGGSTLHF. The CDR3 coding sequence is TGTGCCAGCAGCACCGGGACCCTAGGTGGGTCTACCCTCCACTTT.